This T cell receptor beta chain was sequenced for a study of blood T cell repertoires in COVID-19. TCRdb's table, derived via immunoSEQ multiplex PCR, lists solely in-frame clones and lacks some. The repertoire holds 400,000 to 550,000 clones, 70% to 90% seen once, with approximately 2% in the top ten. V trimming: 3 bases; J trimming: 4 bases; junction bases outside the gene matches: 8. CDR1 SGHTA and CDR2 FQGNSA come from the germline V gene. The CDR3 covers 17 residues. The origin of this receptor is a woman aged 18-35 years with acute COVID-19. The chain combines TRBV7-2 with TRBJ2-7, with TRBD2 matching 14 bases. Material: PBMCs or T cells enriched from blood (not recorded which). The DNA for the CDR3 is TGTGCCAGCAGCTTTACCCGACTAGCGGGGGGGAAGTACGAGCAGTACTTC. Residues: CASSFTRLAGGKYEQYF. The full variable domain, rest sourced from reference TRBV7-2 and TRBJ2-7, is GAGVSQSPSNKVTEKGKDVELRCDPISGHTALYWYRQSLGQGLEFLIYFQGNSAPDKSGLPSDRFSAERTGGSVSTLTIQRTQQEDSAVYLCASSFTRLAGGKYEQYFGPGTRLTVT.